Presented here are 27 T cell receptor beta chains from one specimen sequenced in a study of T-cell memory formation after mild COVID-19 (dated by TCRdb to the early 2020s). Library preparation employed 5' RACE. Sequencer: Illumina NovaSeq 6000. TCRdb redid the processing of the public reads, applying fastp at Q25 and MiXCR, and retained in-frame beta chains. One record per CDR3 amino acid sequence lists the most common genes and DNA. The sample data list approximately 580,000 distinct CDR3 sequences, and about 20% of these were observed just once. The ten largest make up about an eighth of the sample. Sequencing was done on a sample of PBMCs or a T cell subset sorted from them (not recorded which). Every receptor here comes from an adult woman who had mild COVID-19 (a few samples of this study predate the infection). The sample titles of this study are shuffled in the database, so cell type and time point are left out; the donor was told from shared clones.

The chain combines TRBV7-9 with TRBJ2-5; D tentatively fits TRBD1 or TRBD2 (6 bases each). This CDR3 contains 12 residues. The germline V gene encodes CDR1 SEHNR and CDR2 FQNEAQ (reference sequence). V lost 6 bases and J 5 bases, leaving 10 bases between the germline ends. CDR3 sequence: CASSRGAETQYF. CDR3 coding DNA: TGTGCCAGCAGTAGGGGGGCGGAGACCCAGTACTTC.

This chain joins TRBV14 and TRBJ2-1; perhaps TRBD2 as D (6 bases). Germline loops: CDR1 SGHDN, CDR2 FVKESK. This CDR3 spans 13 amino acids. The germline V and J ends were trimmed by 4 bases and 10 bases, with 14 bases remaining between them. CDR3 region: CASSPTRVGEQFF. DNA of the CDR3: TGTGCCAGCAGCCCGACTAGAGTCGGAGAGCAGTTCTTC.

The table lists this clonotype with a few counts. V is TRBV18 and J is TRBJ2-1, with a tentative D call TRBD2 (6 bases). The CDR3 totals 13 residues. The germline V gene has CDR1 KGHSH and CDR2 LQKENI. With 3 bases removed from V and 10 bases from J, the gap between germline ends came to 13 bases. CDR3 sequence: CASSPGTSGEQFF. CDR3 nucleotides: TGTGCCAGCTCACCCGGGACTTCGGGAGAGCAGTTCTTC.

The rearrangement links TRBV18 to TRBJ2-1; 7 bases fit TRBD1. The CDR3 has 17 amino acids. Germline V CDR1 and CDR2: KGHSH, LQKENI. The V segment lost 3 bases and the J segment 3 bases; nucleotides outside the gene matches: 11. DNA for the CDR3: TGTGCCAGCTCACCCGATATCGGACAGGCCAACTACAATGAGCAGTTCTTC. Its protein product is CASSPDIGQANYNEQFF.

This clonotype appeared a few times. The V gene is TRBV7-2, the J gene TRBJ1-5, with 8 bases lining up with TRBD1. The CDR3 covers 16 residues. The V gene end was trimmed by 5 bases and the J gene end by 5 bases; junction bases not matched to a gene: 11. Germline V lookup: CDR1 SGHTA, CDR2 FQGNSA. The CDR3 DNA sequence: TGTGCCAGCAGCCAGGGACAGGAGCTGCCGTATCAGCCCCAGCATTTT. Amino acid sequence: CASSQGQELPYQPQHF.

The CDR3, as DNA: TGTGCCAGCAGTTTGGGTGGGGGCTGGGAGGAGACCCAGTACTTC. Translation gives CASSLGGGWEETQYF. The J gene is TRBJ2-5, the V gene TRBV28; a possible D gene is TRBD1 (6 bases). CDR1 and CDR2 (germline): MDHEN, SYDVKM. The CDR3 extends over 15 amino acids. The ends were cut back, 3 bases at V and 5 bases at J, with 16 bases in the middle.

This clonotype was picked up a small number of times. The chain combines TRBV12-3 or TRBV12-4 with TRBJ1-1; D might be TRBD1 (6 bases). CDR3 length: 14 amino acids. Trimming cost V 6 bases and J 1 base, with 12 bases left between them. The CDR3 DNA reads TGTGCCAGCAGCCAAGGGACATGGAACACTGAAGCTTTCTTT. This encodes CASSQGTWNTEAFF.

This clonotype has just a few counts. The chain's CDR3 is CAWSVPGTLSTGELFF. For the CDR3, the DNA is TGTGCCTGGAGTGTACCTGGGACTCTATCCACCGGGGAGCTGTTTTTT. V and J are TRBV30 and TRBJ2-2; D possibly corresponds to TRBD2 (6 bases). Trimming took off 0 bases at V and 4 bases at J, with 15 bases between the two ends. Germline-derived CDR1 and CDR2 are GTSNPN and SVGIG (reference sequence). The CDR3 spans 16 residues. The full variable domain, in which reference TRBV30 and TRBJ2-2 provide the parts outside the CDR3, is SQTIHQWPATLVQPVGSPLSLECTVEGTSNPNLYWYRQAAGRGLQLLFYSVGIGQISSEVPQNLSASRPQDRQFILSSKKLLLSDSGFYLCAWSVPGTLSTGELFFGEGSRLTVL.

This chain joins TRBV20-1 and TRBJ1-2; D unclear. Trimming removed 0 bases from V and 5 bases from J, with 4 bases in between. Germline V gene sequence: CDR1 DFQATT, CDR2 SNEGSKA (reference sequence). The CDR3 length is 11 residues. CDR3 DNA: TGCAGTGCTAGAGATGGGTATGGCTACACCTTC. This sequence encodes CSARDGYGYTF.

This clonotype was recorded at least ten times. The chain combines TRBV28 with TRBJ1-3; D perhaps matches TRBD1 (5 bases). Germline V gene sequence: CDR1 MDHEN, CDR2 SYDVKM. V gave up 5 bases and J gave up 0 bases, with 11 bases separating them. The CDR3 is made up of 15 amino acids. CDR3 in DNA: TGTGCCAGCAGTCTAGACAGTCTCTCTGGAAACACCATATATTTT. Residues: CASSLDSLSGNTIYF.

The chain carries TRBV5-1 and TRBJ1-1; tentative D call: TRBD1 (6 bases). CDR3 length: 17 residues. The germline V gene encodes CDR1 SGHRS and CDR2 YFSETQ. V was pared by 4 bases and J by 0 bases, with 19 bases between. This CDR3 is CASSTAGTWGMNTEAFF. The CDR3, as DNA: TGCGCCAGCAGCACCGCAGGGACATGGGGCATGAACACTGAAGCTTTCTTT. Full variable domain (outside the CDR3, taken from reference TRBV5-1 and TRBJ1-1): KAGVTQTPRYLIKTRGQQVTLSCSPISGHRSVSWYQQTPGQGLQFLFEYFSETQRNKGNFPGRFSGRQFSNSRSEMNVSTLELGDSALYLCASSTAGTWGMNTEAFFGQGTRLTVV.

V is TRBV12-3 or TRBV12-4 and J is TRBJ2-5; tentatively, D is TRBD2 (6 bases). The length of the CDR3 is 13 residues. Trimming took 8 bases from V and 0 from J, leaving 10 bases between them. This chain's CDR3 is CASAGGYQETQYF. CDR3 bases: TGTGCCAGCGCCGGGGGTTACCAAGAGACCCAGTACTTC.

This clonotype came up once. J is TRBJ1-1 and V is TRBV19; D is ambiguous. This CDR3 comprises 15 residues. V shed 3 bases and J shed 0 bases, with 11 bases lying between them. Germline V gene sequence: CDR1 LNHDA, CDR2 SQIVND (reference sequence). CDR3 amino acids: CASSMSWDLNTEAFF. DNA of the CDR3: TGTGCCAGTAGTATGAGTTGGGATTTGAACACTGAAGCTTTCTTT.

This clonotype has at least ten counts. The rearrangement joins TRBV7-9 to TRBJ2-1; possible D gene TRBD1, 5 bases. CDR3 size: 13 residues. Trimming stripped 8 bases from V and 1 base from J, with 9 bases between. Germline CDR1 reads SEHNR; CDR2 reads FQNEAQ (reference sequence). The CDR3 here is CASSRASYNEQFF. CDR3 DNA sequence: TGTGCCAGCTCCAGGGCGTCCTACAATGAGCAGTTCTTC. Using reference TRBV7-9 and TRBJ2-1 for the parts outside the CDR3, the full variable domain is DTGVSQNPRHKITKRGQNVTFRCDPISEHNRLYWYRQTLGQGPEFLTYFQNEAQLEKSRLLSDRFSAERPKGSFSTLEIQRTEQGDSAMYLCASSRASYNEQFFGPGTRLTVL.

This clonotype was detected many times. The J gene is TRBJ2-5, the V gene TRBV10-3; weak D call: TRBD2 (5 bases). The CDR3 has 15 residues. Germline lookup yields CDR1 ENHRY and CDR2 SYGVKD. V was trimmed by 0 bases and J by 2 bases, leaving 10 bases between them. The CDR3 loop reads CAISESPSSQETQYF. CDR3 nucleotides: TGTGCCATCAGTGAGTCGCCTAGCAGTCAAGAGACCCAGTACTTC.

This clonotype was seen a few times. V and J are TRBV11-3 and TRBJ2-1; no clear D gene. The length of the CDR3 is 14 residues. Germline CDR1 reads SGHNT; CDR2 reads YENEEA. The germline V and J ends were trimmed by 2 bases and 10 bases, with 15 bases remaining between them. CDR3 in amino acids: CASSLSGGSPEQFF. The CDR3 DNA is TGTGCCAGCAGCTTATCGGGCGGATCCCCAGAGCAGTTCTTC.

The V call is TRBV30, the J call TRBJ2-2; no clear D gene. The CDR3 totals 11 residues. Per germline, CDR1 GTSNPN and CDR2 SVGIG (reference sequence). The V end lost 2 bases, the J end lost 8 bases, and 6 bases lay between the germline ends. CDR3 sequence reads: CAWSFSGELFF. CDR3 nucleotides: TGTGCCTGGAGTTTCTCGGGGGAGCTGTTTTTT.

This clonotype has more than one count but fewer than ten. This chain joins TRBV7-9 and TRBJ2-7, with D hard to call. This CDR3 region has 17 residues. Per germline, CDR1 SEHNR and CDR2 FQNEAQ (reference sequence). V shed 1 base and J shed 3 bases, with 19 bases lying between them. The CDR3 protein is CASSLVPNVQKGYEQYF. In nucleotides, the CDR3 is TGTGCCAGCAGCTTAGTACCCAACGTGCAGAAAGGCTACGAGCAGTACTTC.

This clonotype was observed a few times. The J gene is TRBJ2-7, the V gene TRBV3-1; 15 bases fit TRBD2. Trimming removed 4 bases from V and 6 bases from J; junction bases left unmatched: 10. This CDR3 spans 17 amino acids. Germline V CDR1 and CDR2: LGHDT, YNNKEL (reference sequence). CDR3 residues: CASSRGTSGGPLREQYF. DNA of the CDR3: TGTGCCAGCAGCCGCGGGACTAGCGGGGGGCCCTTGCGCGAGCAGTACTTC.

The chain is built from TRBV20-1 and TRBJ1-2; a weak D match, TRBD1 (6 bases). V was trimmed by 5 bases and J by 4 bases, leaving 20 bases between them. Looked up from germline, CDR1 is DFQATT and CDR2 is SNEGSKA (reference sequence). This CDR3 region has 15 residues. CDR3 residues: CSASKEDRRTYGYTF. The CDR3 DNA is TGCAGTGCTTCTAAAGAAGACAGGAGGACCTATGGCTACACCTTC.

This clonotype was seen a few times. This rearrangement joins TRBV20-1 to TRBJ2-1; D is unclear. V was cut by 4 bases and J by 8 bases, with 12 bases left in between. CDR3 length: 12 amino acids. In germline, CDR1 is DFQATT, CDR2 SNEGSKA (reference sequence). CDR3 sequence reads: CSAKDFIHEQFF. CDR3 bases: TGCAGTGCTAAAGACTTTATTCATGAGCAGTTCTTC.

There are a few counts of this clonotype. The rearrangement links TRBV7-9 to TRBJ2-7, with D hard to call. This CDR3 has 14 amino acids. Germline V lookup: CDR1 SEHNR, CDR2 FQNEAQ (reference sequence). V shed 4 bases and J shed 3 bases, with 13 bases lying between them. CDR3 sequence (DNA): TGTGCCAGCAGCTCCCCCCGGACGTTCTACGAGCAGTACTTC. This codes for CASSSPRTFYEQYF.

This clonotype came up a few times. The rearrangement links TRBV5-1 to TRBJ2-2; D is undetermined. V gave up 1 base and J gave up 4 bases, with 11 bases separating them. CDR1 SGHRS and CDR2 YFSETQ come from the germline V gene. This CDR3 comprises 15 residues. This CDR3 is CASSLIGLGTGELFF. CDR3 coding DNA: TGCGCCAGCAGCTTGATAGGGCTCGGCACCGGGGAGCTGTTTTTT.

The table lists this clonotype with a few counts. The chain joins TRBV12-3 or TRBV12-4 to TRBJ2-7, with 7 bases that match TRBD2. Losses at the gene ends were 10 bases for V and 3 bases for J; bases not matched to a gene: 6. This CDR3 spans 12 amino acids. CDR3 sequence (DNA): TGTGCCACTTCCCCGGGGGGCTACGAGCAGTACTTC. Amino acids: CATSPGGYEQYF.

Only a few counts were recorded for this clonotype. One junction end disagrees with the germline gene, perhaps due to a read error. The V and J genes are TRBV7-7 and TRBJ1-1, with D unresolved. This CDR3 contains 11 residues. Germline V CDR1 and CDR2: SSHAT, FNYEAQ (reference sequence). CDR3 residues: CASTDATEAFF. CDR3 DNA sequence: TGTGCTAGCACGGACGCCACTGAAGCTTTCTTT.

The chain combines TRBV29-1 with TRBJ2-5, with TRBD1 as a possible D gene (5 bases). V was trimmed by 6 bases and J by 2 bases, leaving 13 bases between them. The CDR3 totals 13 residues. CDR1 and CDR2 from the germline V gene are SQVTM and ANQGSEA. CDR3 DNA sequence: TGCAGCGTCAGTATCGACAGACAAGAGACCCAGTACTTC. It translates to CSVSIDRQETQYF.

This clonotype was seen a handful of times. V is TRBV27 and J is TRBJ1-4; possibly TRBD1 for D (5 bases). Looked up from germline, CDR1 is MNHEY and CDR2 is SMNVEV (reference sequence). There are 14 residues in the CDR3. With 7 bases removed from V and 7 bases from J, the gap between germline ends came to 16 bases. The CDR3 here is CASTSGTAGEKLFF. In nucleotides, the CDR3 is TGTGCCAGCACCTCCGGGACGGCGGGTGAAAAACTGTTTTTT.